The 24 T cell receptor beta chains below all came from one sample that was sequenced in a study of T-cell memory formation after mild COVID-19. TCRdb re-derived calls from the 5' RACE reads in MiXCR, one entry per CDR3 protein. The sample records roughly 500,000 distinct CDR3 sequences, approximately 20% being singletons. The specimen sequenced was PBMCs or a T cell subset sorted from them (not recorded which). All receptors derive from an adult woman who had mild COVID-19 (a few samples of this study predate the infection). Cell type and time point are not known.

This clonotype has just a few counts. CDR3 bases: TGCGCCAGCAGCTTGGAACAGGAGGGGGACACTGAAGCTTTCTTT. Translation gives CASSLEQEGDTEAFF. This chain uses TRBV5-1 with TRBJ1-1, with D possibly TRBD1 on 6 matching bases. V lost 0 bases and J 3 bases, leaving 12 bases between the germline ends. The germline V gene has CDR1 SGHRS and CDR2 YFSETQ. The CDR3 is 15 residues long.

In its sample, this clonotype was seen a few times. The chain has TRBV7-7 and TRBJ2-1; 10 bases line up with TRBD2. Unmatched junction bases numbered 6, after V lost 4 bases and J lost 6 bases. CDR1 is SSHAT, CDR2 FNYEAQ, per germline (reference sequence). The CDR3 runs to 15 residues. The CDR3 coding sequence is TGTGCCAGCAGCTCCGTGAGCGGGGGGGCCAATGAGCAGTTCTTC. This sequence encodes CASSSVSGGANEQFF.

This clonotype was detected a few times. The chain combines TRBV5-1 with TRBJ2-1; 10 bases agree with TRBD2. This CDR3 contains 18 residues. V lost 4 bases to trimming and J lost 4 bases; unmatched junction nucleotides: 14. The germline V gene has CDR1 SGHRS and CDR2 YFSETQ. The DNA for the CDR3 is TGCGCCAGCAGCCATAAGCCAATAGCGGGGGGAACATACAATGAGCAGTTCTTC. It is translated as CASSHKPIAGGTYNEQFF.

There are a few counts of this clonotype. The chain joins TRBV11-3 to TRBJ2-4; a weak D match, TRBD1 (5 bases). The CDR3 loop spans 15 amino acids. Germline loops: CDR1 SGHNT, CDR2 YENEEA. Trimming pared 1 base from V and 2 bases from J, leaving 9 bases between. The CDR3 loop reads CASSLVSGTKNIQYF. CDR3 nucleotides: TGTGCCAGCAGCTTAGTGTCAGGGACCAAAAACATTCAGTACTTC.

The chain carries TRBV5-1 and TRBJ1-1, with D unresolved. In germline, CDR1 is SGHRS, CDR2 YFSETQ. There are 15 residues in the CDR3. V lost 1 base and J lost 0, with 10 bases in between. Written as DNA, the CDR3 is TGCGCCAGCAGCTTGAATTCGGAGATGAACACTGAAGCTTTCTTT. Protein product: CASSLNSEMNTEAFF.

V usage is TRBV7-2 and J usage is TRBJ2-1; a weak D match, TRBD1 (6 bases). V lost 5 bases to trimming and J lost 3 bases, with 20 bases between them. Looked up from germline, CDR1 is SGHTA and CDR2 is FQGNSA. This CDR3 region has 17 residues. In DNA, the CDR3 is TGTGCCAGCAGCCCCGCCGGGACATTCGCCAGCTACAATGAGCAGTTCTTC. Its protein is CASSPAGTFASYNEQFF.

The chain couples TRBV29-1 to TRBJ2-5; D is ambiguous. V was clipped by 6 bases and J by 4 bases, with 9 bases between them. The CDR3 loop spans 11 amino acids. From germline, CDR1 is SQVTM and CDR2 ANQGSEA. CDR3 sequence: CSVARGETQYF. In DNA, the CDR3 is TGCAGCGTGGCGAGAGGAGAGACCCAGTACTTC.

This clonotype was observed a few times. The chain carries TRBV6-6 and TRBJ2-7; 8 nucleotides agree with TRBD1. CDR1 is MNHNY, CDR2 SVGAGI, per germline (reference sequence). This CDR3 is built from 17 residues. V lost 2 bases and J lost 1; bases outside the gene matches: 10. CDR3 sequence reads: CASSYLGDRRSSYEQYF. Written as DNA, the CDR3 is TGTGCCAGCAGTTACCTGGGGGACAGGCGTTCTTCCTACGAGCAGTACTTC.

This clonotype occurred a few times. The chain recombines TRBV3-1 with TRBJ2-3, with a tentative D call TRBD2 (7 bases). The CDR3 length is 15 residues. In germline, CDR1 is LGHDT, CDR2 YNNKEL (reference sequence). The V and J ends lost 4 bases and 0 bases respectively, with 11 bases between them. CDR3 coding DNA: TGTGCCAGCAGCCGCGGGGGCAGTAGCACAGATACGCAGTATTTT. It yields the protein CASSRGGSSTDTQYF.

The genes are TRBV20-1 and TRBJ2-6; TRBD2 might be the D (6 bases). Germline V gene sequence: CDR1 DFQATT, CDR2 SNEGSKA (reference sequence). This CDR3 spans 14 amino acids. The ends were cut back, 6 bases at V and 0 bases at J, with 9 bases in the middle. The CDR3 spells CSAWGVSGANVLTF. The CDR3, as DNA: TGCAGTGCGTGGGGGGTCTCTGGGGCCAACGTCCTGACTTTC.

This clonotype has a single count. This chain uses TRBV25-1 with TRBJ2-1; D is undetermined. The V end lost 4 bases, the J end lost 3 bases, and 7 bases lay between the germline ends. CDR1 is MGHDK and CDR2 is SYGVNS in the germline V gene. The CDR3 runs to 13 residues. The CDR3 DNA reads TGTGCCAGCAGTGCCCGAAACTACAATGAGCAGTTCTTC. Translating it yields CASSARNYNEQFF. Full variable domain (remainder filled in from reference TRBV25-1 and TRBJ2-1): EADIYQTPRYLVIGTGKKITLECSQTMGHDKMYWYQQDPGMELHLIHYSYGVNSTEKGDLSSESTVSRIRTEHFPLTLESARPSHTSQYLCASSARNYNEQFFGPGTRLTVL.

This clonotype was detected only a few times. The chain combines TRBV6-5 with TRBJ1-5; D unclear. The CDR3 is made up of 14 amino acids. Per germline, CDR1 MNHEY and CDR2 SVGAGI. With 3 bases removed from V and 1 base from J, the gap between germline ends came to 7 bases. The CDR3, as DNA: TGTGCCAGCAGTTATACAGCGAGCAATCAGCCCCAGCATTTT. It specifies CASSYTASNQPQHF.

This clonotype was observed a handful of times. The V call is TRBV15, the J call TRBJ2-5; D is possibly TRBD1 or TRBD2 (5 bases each). Looked up from germline, CDR1 is LNHNV and CDR2 is YYDKDF (reference sequence). With 3 bases removed from V and 0 bases from J, the gap between germline ends came to 11 bases. The CDR3 contains 15 residues. Written as DNA, the CDR3 is TGTGCCACCAGCAGGCGGGCGACAGACCAAGAGACCCAGTACTTC. It encodes CATSRRATDQETQYF.

This clonotype was detected a few times. The chain carries TRBV6-5 and TRBJ1-3; maybe TRBD1 (5 bases). The CDR3 has 18 amino acids. The V end lost 6 bases, the J end lost 0 bases, and 21 bases lay between the germline ends. CDR1 and CDR2 (germline): MNHEY, SVGAGI. In DNA, the CDR3 is TGTGCCAGCAGCTCCGGGACGGCCTTCGTGAGCTCTGGAAACACCATATATTTT. Encoded protein: CASSSGTAFVSSGNTIYF.

This clonotype was found a few times. The chain combines TRBV6-6 with TRBJ2-7, with a possible D match to TRBD1 (6 bases). The CDR3 totals 15 residues. In germline, CDR1 is MNHNY, CDR2 SVGAGI (reference sequence). V dropped 5 bases and J dropped 3 bases, with 17 bases sitting between them. The CDR3 coding sequence is TGTGCCAGCAGTGCTAATGCCGGGACACTCTACGAGCAGTACTTC. Translation: CASSANAGTLYEQYF.

This clonotype has just a few counts. This chain uses TRBV5-1 with TRBJ2-1; the match to TRBD1 covers 8 bases. The ends lost 4 bases at V and 4 bases at J; junction bases unmatched: 10. The germline V gene has CDR1 SGHRS and CDR2 YFSETQ. The CDR3 runs 16 residues. CDR3 coding DNA: TGCGCCAGCAGCCGACAGGGGCTAGTTTCGTACAATGAGCAGTTCTTC. Translating gives CASSRQGLVSYNEQFF.

In this sample, this clonotype turned up a few times. The gene calls are TRBV20-1 and TRBJ2-6, with no clear D. V shed 1 base and J shed 2 bases, with 9 bases lying between them. This CDR3 region has 15 residues. The germline gives CDR1 DFQATT, CDR2 SNEGSKA (reference sequence). CDR3: CSARVPQTGANVLTF. For the CDR3, the DNA is TGCAGTGCTAGAGTTCCCCAGACTGGGGCCAACGTCCTGACTTTC.

The rearrangement joins TRBV7-9 to TRBJ2-6, with D possibly matching TRBD2 (5 bases). Germline values: CDR1 SEHNR, CDR2 FQNEAQ (reference sequence). This CDR3 is built from 15 residues. V dropped 5 bases and J dropped 0 bases, with 8 bases sitting between them. CDR3 nucleotide sequence: TGTGCCAGCAGCCATGGACTCTCTGGGGCCAACGTCCTGACTTTC. Protein sequence: CASSHGLSGANVLTF.

This rearrangement joins TRBV15 to TRBJ2-5; 8 nucleotides match TRBD1. The CDR3 sequence is 18 residues long. J gave up 2 bases and V 0 bases, and 11 bases lay outside the gene matches. CDR1 is LNHNV and CDR2 is YYDKDF in the germline V gene (reference sequence). CDR3 DNA sequence: TGTGCCACCAGCAGAGAGATCCGGACAGGGACGGATCAAGAGACCCAGTACTTC. Translating it yields CATSREIRTGTDQETQYF. Full variable domain (missing parts from reference TRBV15 and TRBJ2-5): DAMVIQNPRYQVTQFGKPVTLSCSQTLNHNVMYWYQQKSSQAPKLLFHYYDKDFNNEADTPDNFQSRRPNTSFCFLDIRSPGLGDTAMYLCATSREIRTGTDQETQYFGPGTRLLVL.

This rearrangement joins TRBV4-3 to TRBJ1-4; no firm D call. This CDR3 contains 16 residues. Trimming took 0 bases from V and 10 from J, leaving 18 bases between them. CDR1 is LGHNA, CDR2 YSLEER, per germline. The CDR3 region is CASSQDSRLTTGKLFF. Written as DNA, the CDR3 is TGCGCCAGCAGCCAAGATAGTCGATTAACAACGGGAAAACTGTTTTTT.

This clonotype appeared a few times. The chain has TRBV6-5 and TRBJ2-3; D ambiguous. The CDR3 has 13 residues. The germline V and J ends were trimmed by 2 bases and 4 bases, with 7 bases remaining between them. Germline CDR1 is MNHEY and CDR2 is SVGAGI. CDR3 loop: CASSYGQPDTQYF. For the CDR3, the DNA is TGTGCCAGCAGTTACGGGCAACCAGATACGCAGTATTTT.

This CDR3 reads CASSSRDLYGYTF. CDR3 coding DNA: TGCGCCAGCAGCTCCCGGGACCTCTATGGCTACACCTTC. The chain employs TRBV5-1 and TRBJ1-2; possible D gene TRBD1, 5 bases. This CDR3 spans 13 amino acids. Germline V gene data show CDR1 as SGHRS and CDR2 as YFSETQ. V shed 3 bases and J shed 4 bases, with 10 bases lying between them.

Only a few counts were recorded for this clonotype. The genes are TRBV7-3 and TRBJ1-1, with 8 bases identical to TRBD1. Germline V lookup: CDR1 SGHTA, CDR2 FQGTGA. The CDR3 totals 15 residues. Trimming cost V 5 bases and J 0 bases; bases outside gene matches: 5. The CDR3 is CASSRGQGMNTEAFF. In DNA form, the CDR3 reads TGTGCCAGCAGCCGAGGACAGGGAATGAACACTGAAGCTTTCTTT.

This clonotype appeared a few times. The rearrangement uses TRBV5-1 and TRBJ2-1; D tentatively fits TRBD1 or TRBD2 (6 bases each). V was shortened by 3 bases and J by 4 bases, with 14 bases between the two germline ends. Germline V lookup: CDR1 SGHRS, CDR2 YFSETQ. CDR3 length equals 15 residues. This chain's CDR3 is CASSSEGGSYNEQFF. The CDR3 DNA follows: TGCGCCAGCAGCTCGGAGGGGGGATCATACAATGAGCAGTTCTTC.